A single sample gave rise to the 29 T cell receptor beta chains below, sequenced in a study of CD8 T cells in ankylosing spondylitis. Study-wide points: Apparently characteristic of ankylosing spondylitis blood was a TCR beta motif (eight highly homologous variants).

These receptors' targets are unknown. TCRdb reprocessed the 5' RACE reads with MiXCR, giving one entry per CDR3 protein. The data contain fewer than 500,000 distinct CDR3 sequences, more than 20% of them singletons. Specimen: blood, either unsorted or a sorted T cell fraction (not recorded which). Source of these receptors: a male donor with ankylosing spondylitis.

At least ten counts were recorded for this clonotype. Written as DNA, the CDR3 is TGCAGCGTTGCACTGGCAGAGTCTGGAAACACCATATATTTT. It yields the protein CSVALAESGNTIYF. The rearrangement links TRBV29-1 to TRBJ1-3; D gene uncertain. Germline V gene lookup returns CDR1 SQVTM and CDR2 ANQGSEA. The V end was cut by 4 bases, the J end by 1 base, with 11 bases between. This CDR3 is 14 amino acids long.

The chain combines TRBV20-1 with TRBJ2-4, with D maybe TRBD2 (5 bases). Germline V lookup: CDR1 DFQATT, CDR2 SNEGSKA (reference sequence). This CDR3 has 14 amino acids. V lost 5 bases to trimming and J lost 1 base, with 12 bases between them. This CDR3 reads CSAYESSAKNIQYF. The CDR3 nucleotides are TGCAGTGCTTACGAATCTAGCGCCAAAAACATTCAGTACTTC.

This clonotype showed up just a few times. This rearrangement joins TRBV25-1 to TRBJ2-1; TRBD2 might be the D (6 bases). Germline CDR1 MGHDK, CDR2 SYGVNS. The CDR3 totals 15 residues. V was trimmed by 7 bases and J by 0 bases, leaving 13 bases between them. CDR3 amino acids: CASNGGLGSYNEQFF. The DNA for the CDR3 is TGTGCCAGCAATGGGGGACTGGGCTCCTACAATGAGCAGTTCTTC.

This clonotype was found a few times. The chain links TRBV12-3 or TRBV12-4 to TRBJ2-3; D remains unclear. Deletions cut 3 bases from V and 3 bases from J, with 13 bases between. This CDR3 contains 15 residues. The CDR3 here is CASSFVGTGTDTQYF. CDR3 nucleotides: TGTGCCAGCAGTTTTGTGGGAACTGGGACAGATACGCAGTATTTT.

V and J are TRBV7-9 and TRBJ2-1; 9 bases are shared with TRBD1. The V segment lost 5 bases and the J segment 7 bases; nucleotides outside the gene matches: 6. This CDR3 spans 14 amino acids. Per germline, CDR1 SEHNR and CDR2 FQNEAQ (reference sequence). Here the CDR3 reads CASSTQGARNEQFF. Written as DNA, the CDR3 is TGTGCCAGCAGCACACAGGGGGCGAGGAATGAGCAGTTCTTC.

This clonotype was recorded only once. The rearrangement joins TRBV28 to TRBJ1-5; D remains ambiguous. V was shortened by 2 bases and J by 5 bases, with 13 bases between the two germline ends. The length of the CDR3 is 15 residues. Germline CDR1 is MDHEN and CDR2 is SYDVKM. Here the CDR3 DNA reads TGTGCCAGCAGTTTAGTCCTCCGGGGTCATCAGCCCCAGCATTTT. This gives the protein CASSLVLRGHQPQHF. The variable domain in full, with the rest retrieved from reference TRBV28 and TRBJ1-5, is DVKVTQSSRYLVKRTGEKVFLECVQDMDHENMFWYRQDPGLGLRLIYFSYDVKMKEKGDIPEGYSVSREKKERFSLILESASTNQTSMYLCASSLVLRGHQPQHFGDGTRLSIL.

The genes are TRBV4-3 and TRBJ1-2; D unresolved. V was pared by 1 base and J by 3 bases, with 9 bases between. Germline V gene data show CDR1 as LGHNA and CDR2 as YSLEER. The CDR3 length is 14 residues. The CDR3 reads CASSQVIYDYGYTF. The CDR3 DNA is TGCGCCAGCAGCCAAGTGATCTACGACTATGGCTACACCTTC.

This clonotype has a handful of counts. This rearrangement joins TRBV4-2 to TRBJ1-1; 7 bases line up with TRBD1. The CDR3 contains 16 residues. CDR1 LGHNA and CDR2 YNFKEQ come from the germline V gene. The junction had 9 bases not matched to a gene; V was cut back by 2 bases and J by 3 bases. CDR3 in amino acids: CASSQRVGQEDTEAFF. CDR3 nucleotides: TGTGCCAGCAGCCAACGAGTAGGACAGGAGGACACTGAAGCTTTCTTT.

A few counts support this clonotype. J is TRBJ2-6 and V is TRBV20-1; 7 positions agree with TRBD2. Germline CDR1 is DFQATT and CDR2 is SNEGSKA (reference sequence). The CDR3 totals 16 residues. V was pared by 3 bases and J by 2 bases, with 7 bases of the junction left unmatched. The DNA of the CDR3 is TGCAGTGCTAGTCGGGCTGGACTAGCTGGGGCCAACGTCCTGACTTTC. It codes for CSASRAGLAGANVLTF.

The chain couples TRBV7-2 to TRBJ2-7, with D possibly being TRBD2 (5 bases). The V gene's germline CDR1 is SGHTA and CDR2 FQGNSA. V lost 5 bases, J lost 3 bases, and 11 bases lay in between. The CDR3 runs 13 residues. The CDR3 DNA reads TGTGCCAGCAGCCAATTTGGACTCTACGAGCAGTACTTC. Its translation: CASSQFGLYEQYF.

The chain employs TRBV29-1 and TRBJ2-3, with 7 bases matching TRBD1. CDR3 length equals 14 residues. CDR1 SQVTM and CDR2 ANQGSEA come from the germline V gene. Unmatched junction bases numbered 7, after V lost 3 bases and J lost 4 bases. In nucleotides, the CDR3 is TGCAGCGTTGATGGCCAGGGGGTTGCAGATACGCAGTATTTT. It encodes CSVDGQGVADTQYF.

This clonotype has just a few counts. The chain links TRBV6-5 to TRBJ2-7; 9 nucleotides match TRBD1. V gave up 2 bases and J gave up 6 bases; unmatched junction bases: 8. Germline V gene lookup returns CDR1 MNHEY and CDR2 SVGAGI. The CDR3 extends over 15 amino acids. DNA of the CDR3: TGTGCCAGCAGTTACGCCGGGACAGGGACCCTCGAGCAGTACTTC. Amino acid sequence: CASSYAGTGTLEQYF.

This clonotype came up many times. The chain combines TRBV5-1 with TRBJ1-1, with a weak D call TRBD1 (5 bases). CDR1 and CDR2 from the germline V gene are SGHRS and YFSETQ. The V gene lost 3 bases and the J gene lost 2 bases, with 11 bases spanning the gap. This CDR3 has 14 amino acids. CDR3: CASSWGDGNTEAFF. The CDR3 DNA is TGCGCCAGCAGCTGGGGGGACGGTAACACTGAAGCTTTCTTT. The full variable domain, rest sourced from reference TRBV5-1 and TRBJ1-1, is KAGVTQTPRYLIKTRGQQVTLSCSPISGHRSVSWYQQTPGQGLQFLFEYFSETQRNKGNFPGRFSGRQFSNSRSEMNVSTLELGDSALYLCASSWGDGNTEAFFGQGTRLTVV.

The chain links TRBV11-1 to TRBJ2-4; 8 nucleotides agree with TRBD2. Germline assignment: CDR1 SGHAT and CDR2 FQDESV (reference sequence). The CDR3 sequence is 18 residues long. J lost 0 bases, V lost 5 bases, and 12 bases had no gene match. The CDR3 spells CASSKEVAGGPAKNIQYF. In DNA form, the CDR3 reads TGTGCCAGCAGCAAAGAGGTGGCGGGGGGCCCAGCCAAAAACATTCAGTACTTC.

V gene TRBV7-6 combines with J gene TRBJ2-2; 7 nucleotides align to TRBD1. Trimming at V came to 5 bases and at J to 5 bases, leaving 14 bases not matched to a gene. The CDR3 runs 17 residues. Germline-derived CDR1 and CDR2 are SGHVS and FNYEAQ. CDR3 loop: CASSPLPGTVGTGELFF. CDR3 nucleotides: TGTGCCAGCAGCCCACTGCCCGGGACAGTTGGGACCGGGGAGCTGTTTTTT.

The CDR3 nucleotides are TGCGCCAGCAGCTTGGTCGGGGGGGCCTACGAGCAGTACTTC. This gives the protein CASSLVGGAYEQYF. The chain links TRBV5-1 to TRBJ2-7; 8 positions agree with TRBD2. V was clipped by 0 bases and J by 2 bases; unmatched bases: 1. This CDR3 comprises 14 residues. Germline V gene data show CDR1 as SGHRS and CDR2 as YFSETQ.

This clonotype was detected a few times. The chain couples TRBV20-1 to TRBJ2-5; no firm D call. CDR1 DFQATT and CDR2 SNEGSKA come from the germline V gene (reference sequence). The length of the CDR3 is 14 residues. With 4 bases removed from V and 4 bases from J, the gap between germline ends came to 16 bases. CDR3: CSAILGPTAETQYF. CDR3 DNA: TGCAGTGCTATCCTCGGGCCGACGGCAGAGACCCAGTACTTC.

The genes are TRBV29-1 and TRBJ2-1, with 7 bases identical to TRBD2. The CDR3 totals 13 residues. J lost 10 bases, V lost 4 bases, and 10 bases had no gene match. Per germline, CDR1 SQVTM and CDR2 ANQGSEA. In nucleotides, the CDR3 is TGCAGCGTTGCCCCCACCGGGGGGAGCGAGCAGTTCTTC. Its protein product is CSVAPTGGSEQFF.

This clonotype has only a few counts. This chain joins TRBV5-1 and TRBJ1-4; D ambiguous. Trimming cost V 4 bases and J 0 bases, with 7 bases left between them. This CDR3 has 14 residues. Per germline, CDR1 SGHRS and CDR2 YFSETQ. The CDR3 DNA reads as TGCGCCAGCAGCGGATCCCCAACTAATGAAAAACTGTTTTTT. Translated, it gives CASSGSPTNEKLFF. Looking up the rest from reference TRBV5-1 and TRBJ1-4 gives the full variable domain: KAGVTQTPRYLIKTRGQQVTLSCSPISGHRSVSWYQQTPGQGLQFLFEYFSETQRNKGNFPGRFSGRQFSNSRSEMNVSTLELGDSALYLCASSGSPTNEKLFFGSGTQLSVL.

This chain links TRBV25-1 with TRBJ2-7; a weak D match, TRBD2 (5 bases). CDR3 length: 13 amino acids. The ends were cut back, 5 bases at V and 7 bases at J, with 15 bases in the middle. In germline, CDR1 is MGHDK, CDR2 SYGVNS. CDR3 region: CASSPREFGEQYF. Written as DNA, the CDR3 is TGTGCCAGCAGTCCGAGGGAATTCGGAGAGCAGTACTTC.

This clonotype has just a few counts. CDR3 sequence reads: CSASATGLEGQYF. The CDR3 DNA sequence: TGCAGTGCTAGCGCGACAGGGTTGGAGGGCCAGTACTTC. V is TRBV20-1 and J is TRBJ2-5, with a tentative D call TRBD1 (7 bases). The CDR3 totals 13 residues. Trimming pared 3 bases from V and 10 bases from J, leaving 18 bases between. Germline V gives CDR1 DFQATT, CDR2 SNEGSKA (reference sequence).

The gene calls are TRBV7-2 and TRBJ2-3, with D unclear. The CDR3 is 17 amino acids. Trimming cost V 5 bases and J 0 bases, with 18 bases left between them. Germline V gives CDR1 SGHTA, CDR2 FQGNSA. CDR3 sequence (DNA): TGTGCCAGCAGCCCCCAGGCCCCCTTGGTTAGCACAGATACGCAGTATTTT. Residues: CASSPQAPLVSTDTQYF.

This clonotype was detected many times. The rearrangement joins TRBV15 to TRBJ2-1; tentative D call: TRBD1 (5 bases). With 1 base removed from V and 0 bases from J, the gap between germline ends came to 7 bases. Per germline, CDR1 LNHNV and CDR2 YYDKDF (reference sequence). This CDR3 region has 15 residues. The CDR3 coding sequence is TGTGCCACCAGCAGAGTACAGGACTCCTACAATGAGCAGTTCTTC. Encoded protein: CATSRVQDSYNEQFF. The complete variable domain, with remaining parts taken from reference TRBV15 and TRBJ2-1, reads DAMVIQNPRYQVTQFGKPVTLSCSQTLNHNVMYWYQQKSSQAPKLLFHYYDKDFNNEADTPDNFQSRRPNTSFCFLDIRSPGLGDTAMYLCATSRVQDSYNEQFFGPGTRLTVL.

This clonotype was detected a few times. The chain has TRBV28 and TRBJ2-5; D may match TRBD1 or TRBD2 (5 bases each). CDR1 MDHEN and CDR2 SYDVKM come from the germline V gene. V was shortened by 1 base and J by 0 bases, with 15 bases between the two germline ends. This CDR3 region has 17 residues. The DNA of the CDR3 is TGTGCCAGCAGTTTATACCTCGGGACGGGGAACCAAGAGACCCAGTACTTC. Its protein product is CASSLYLGTGNQETQYF.

This chain connects TRBV20-1 to TRBJ1-2, with D unclear. With 1 base removed from V and 8 bases from J, the gap between germline ends came to 5 bases. The CDR3 runs to 10 residues. From germline, CDR1 is DFQATT and CDR2 SNEGSKA (reference sequence). The CDR3 sequence: CSARVRGYTF. The CDR3 region has the DNA TGCAGTGCTAGAGTACGCGGCTACACCTTC.

This clonotype was observed a few times. The chain is built from TRBV28 and TRBJ1-2; 7 bases line up with TRBD1. Trimming cost V 3 bases and J 7 bases; bases outside gene matches: 11. CDR1 is MDHEN and CDR2 is SYDVKM in the germline V gene. This CDR3 is built from 15 residues. The CDR3 coding sequence is TGTGCCAGCAGTTTGGCCTTGGGACAGTTTCGTGGCTACACCTTC. This gives the protein CASSLALGQFRGYTF.

This clonotype has a handful of counts. The chain carries TRBV6-2 or TRBV6-3 and TRBJ2-7; 15 bases are shared with TRBD2. After removal of 7 bases from V and 2 bases from J, the junction contained 6 bases not matched to a gene. The CDR3 loop spans 16 amino acids. From germline, CDR1 is MNHEY and CDR2 SVGEGT. As DNA, the CDR3 is TGTGCCAGCAACTACGGGACTAGCGGGAGGCCCTACGAGCAGTACTTC. This sequence encodes CASNYGTSGRPYEQYF.

The chain has TRBV9 and TRBJ2-1; TRBD1 agrees at 8 bases. Germline V CDR1 and CDR2: SGDLS, YYNGEE. The CDR3 has 15 residues. The ends lost 1 base at V and 4 bases at J; junction bases unmatched: 4. DNA of the CDR3: TGTGCCAGCAGCGTACGGGACAGGAATTACAATGAGCAGTTCTTC. It is translated as CASSVRDRNYNEQFF.

The V gene is TRBV27, the J gene TRBJ1-5; TRBD1 agrees at 11 bases. Germline V lookup: CDR1 MNHEY, CDR2 SMNVEV (reference sequence). V gave up 5 bases and J gave up 6 bases; unmatched junction bases: 3. CDR3 size: 14 residues. The CDR3 spells CASSRTGGLQPQHF. Here the CDR3 DNA reads TGTGCCAGCAGTAGGACAGGGGGCCTTCAGCCCCAGCATTTT.